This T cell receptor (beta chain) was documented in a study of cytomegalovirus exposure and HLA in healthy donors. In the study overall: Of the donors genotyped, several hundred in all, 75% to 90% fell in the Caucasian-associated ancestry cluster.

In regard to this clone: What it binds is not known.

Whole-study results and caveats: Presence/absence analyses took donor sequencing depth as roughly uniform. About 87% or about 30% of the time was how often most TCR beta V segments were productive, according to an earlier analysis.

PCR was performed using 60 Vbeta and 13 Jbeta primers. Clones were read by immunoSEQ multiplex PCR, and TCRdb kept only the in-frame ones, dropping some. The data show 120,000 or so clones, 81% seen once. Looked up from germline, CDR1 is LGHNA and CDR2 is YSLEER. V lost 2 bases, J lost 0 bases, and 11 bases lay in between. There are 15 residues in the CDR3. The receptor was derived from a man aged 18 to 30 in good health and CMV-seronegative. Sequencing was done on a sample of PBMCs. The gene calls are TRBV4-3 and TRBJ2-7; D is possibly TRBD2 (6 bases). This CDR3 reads CASSQLDGSSYEQYF. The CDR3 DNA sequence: TGCGCCAGCAGCCAACTGGACGGGAGCTCCTACGAGCAGTACTTC.